This TCR beta chain was recorded in a study of metastatic and nonmetastatic thyroid tumors. Across the study: Where malignant and benign thyroid patients were concerned, repertoires were compared across blood and tumor or nodule tissue. Study conclusions and caveats: Within blood and tumor, benign nodules reportedly had significantly lower TCR beta diversity than malignant thyroid tumors did.

Source study methods: CDR3 was compared across clinicopathological groups, and the resulting differences were used to build a distant-metastasis classifier for papillary thyroid cancer. TCRdb used MiXCR to call clones anew from the PCR reads. These V and J calls derive from TCRdb rather than the authors' analysis. The sample includes about 45,000 clones, 4% to 5% seen only once; the top ten take approximately 9.5%. Germline CDR1 and CDR2: SGHNT and YYREEE (reference sequence). Trimming pared 4 bases from V and 4 bases from J, leaving 20 bases between. The CDR3 contains 16 residues. Every patient was untreated before thyroid surgery. The sample holds many counts of this clone. Its antigen remains unidentified.

The sequenced material came from blood. The source is a female donor with papillary thyroid cancer or a benign thyroid nodule (not recorded which). Some clones in this sample may be carry-over from other donors' samples. V and J are TRBV5-4 and TRBJ2-5; D could derive from TRBD1 or TRBD2 (5 bases each). CDR3 protein: CASSPGARGRAETQYF. The CDR3 coding sequence is TGTGCCAGCAGCCCCGGGGCCCGTGGGAGAGCAGAGACCCAGTACTTC.